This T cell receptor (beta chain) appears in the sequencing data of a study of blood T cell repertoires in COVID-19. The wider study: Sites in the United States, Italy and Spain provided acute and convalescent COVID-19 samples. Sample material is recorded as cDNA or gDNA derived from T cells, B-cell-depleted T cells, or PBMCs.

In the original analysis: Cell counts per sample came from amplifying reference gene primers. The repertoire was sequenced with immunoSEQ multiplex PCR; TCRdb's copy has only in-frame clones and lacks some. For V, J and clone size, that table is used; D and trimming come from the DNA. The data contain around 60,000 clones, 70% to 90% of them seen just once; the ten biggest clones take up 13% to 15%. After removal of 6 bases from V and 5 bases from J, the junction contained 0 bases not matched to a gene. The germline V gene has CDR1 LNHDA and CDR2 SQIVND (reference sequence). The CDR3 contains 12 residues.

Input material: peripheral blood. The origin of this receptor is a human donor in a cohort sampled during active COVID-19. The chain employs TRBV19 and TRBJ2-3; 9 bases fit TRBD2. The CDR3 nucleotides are TGTGCCAGTAGACTAGCGGGAGATACGCAGTATTTT. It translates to CASRLAGDTQYF.